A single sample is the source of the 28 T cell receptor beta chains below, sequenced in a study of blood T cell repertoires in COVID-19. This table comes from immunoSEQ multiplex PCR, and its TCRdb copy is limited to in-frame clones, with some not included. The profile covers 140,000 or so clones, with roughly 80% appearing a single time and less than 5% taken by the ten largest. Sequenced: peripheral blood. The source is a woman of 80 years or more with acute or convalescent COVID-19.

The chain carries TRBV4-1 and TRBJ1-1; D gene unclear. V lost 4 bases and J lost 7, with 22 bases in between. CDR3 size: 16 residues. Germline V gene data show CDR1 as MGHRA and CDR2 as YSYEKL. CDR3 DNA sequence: TGCGCCAGCAGCCCCCACCTGGAGGAAAATGACTATGAAGCTTTCTTT. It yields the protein CASSPHLEENDYEAFF.

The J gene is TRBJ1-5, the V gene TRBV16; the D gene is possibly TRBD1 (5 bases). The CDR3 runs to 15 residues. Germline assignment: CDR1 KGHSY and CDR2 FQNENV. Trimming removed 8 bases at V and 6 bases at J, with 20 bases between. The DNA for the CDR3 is TGTGCCAGCGCTCACAGGCCCAGGCCGGCTCAGCCCCAGCATTTT. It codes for CASAHRPRPAQPQHF.

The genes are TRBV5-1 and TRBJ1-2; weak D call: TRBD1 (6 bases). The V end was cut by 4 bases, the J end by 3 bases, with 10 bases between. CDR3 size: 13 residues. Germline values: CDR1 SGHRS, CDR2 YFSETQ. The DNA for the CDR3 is TGCGCCAGCAGCCAACAGGGTGACTATGGCTACACCTTC. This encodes CASSQQGDYGYTF.

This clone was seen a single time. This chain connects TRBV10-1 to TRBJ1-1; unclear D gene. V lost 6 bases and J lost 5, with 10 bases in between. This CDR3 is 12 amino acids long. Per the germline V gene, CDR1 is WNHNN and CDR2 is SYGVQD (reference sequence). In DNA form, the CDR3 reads TGCGCCAGCAGATCCGCGGGGACTGAAGCTTTCTTT. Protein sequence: CASRSAGTEAFF.

Written as DNA, the CDR3 is TGCGCCAGCAGCTTACGCGGGACTAGCGGGGGAGGTAATGAGCAGTTCTTC. Its protein is CASSLRGTSGGGNEQFF. The chain uses TRBV5-1 and TRBJ2-1; 14 positions agree with TRBD2. V lost 2 bases, J lost 7 bases, and 8 bases stayed unmatched. Germline V gene lookup returns CDR1 SGHRS and CDR2 YFSETQ. The CDR3 consists of 17 residues.

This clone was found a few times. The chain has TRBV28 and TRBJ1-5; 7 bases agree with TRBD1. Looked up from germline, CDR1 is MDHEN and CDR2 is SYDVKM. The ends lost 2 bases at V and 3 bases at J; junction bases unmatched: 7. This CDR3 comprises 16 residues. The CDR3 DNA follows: TGTGCCAGCAGTTTACCCCAGGGGGAGATCAATCAGCCCCAGCATTTT. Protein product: CASSLPQGEINQPQHF.

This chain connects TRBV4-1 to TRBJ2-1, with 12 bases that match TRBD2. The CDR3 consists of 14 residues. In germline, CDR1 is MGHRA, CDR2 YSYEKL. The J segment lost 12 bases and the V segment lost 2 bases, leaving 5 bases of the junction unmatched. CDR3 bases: TGCGCCAGCAGCCAACCTAGCGGGGGGGCCCTGCAGTTCTTC. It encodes CASSQPSGGALQFF.

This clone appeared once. The CDR3 sequence is CASSYGQGGGETQYF. Here the CDR3 DNA reads TGTGCCAGCAGTTACGGCCAGGGGGGCGGAGAGACCCAGTACTTC. This rearrangement joins TRBV6-5 to TRBJ2-5; possibly TRBD1 for D (7 bases). The CDR3 consists of 15 residues. CDR1 is MNHEY and CDR2 is SVGAGI in the germline V gene. Deletions cut 2 bases from V and 4 bases from J, with 14 bases between.

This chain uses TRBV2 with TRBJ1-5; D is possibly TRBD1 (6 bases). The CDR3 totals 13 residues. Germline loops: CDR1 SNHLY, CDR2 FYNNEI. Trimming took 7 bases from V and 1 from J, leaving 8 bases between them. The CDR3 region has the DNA TGTGCCAGCAAAGGACAGAGCAATCAGCCCCAGCATTTT. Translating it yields CASKGQSNQPQHF.

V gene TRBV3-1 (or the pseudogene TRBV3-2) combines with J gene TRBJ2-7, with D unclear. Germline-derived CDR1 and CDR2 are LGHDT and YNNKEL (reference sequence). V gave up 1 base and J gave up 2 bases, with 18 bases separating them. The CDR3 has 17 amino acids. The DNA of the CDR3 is TGTGCCAGCAGCCAAGTCGCGGCAGCACCACAACCCTACGAGCAGTACTTC. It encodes CASSQVAAAPQPYEQYF.

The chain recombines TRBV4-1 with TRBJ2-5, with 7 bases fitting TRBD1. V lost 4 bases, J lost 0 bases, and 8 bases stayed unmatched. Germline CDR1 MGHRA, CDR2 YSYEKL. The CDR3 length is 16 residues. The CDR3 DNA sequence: TGCGCCAGCAGCCCGGCAGGGGGAACGTACCAAGAGACCCAGTACTTC. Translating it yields CASSPAGGTYQETQYF.

In nucleotides, the CDR3 is TGTGCCATCAGTACAGGGTCCATCAATCAGCCCCAGCATTTT. It is translated as CAISTGSINQPQHF. The J gene is TRBJ1-5, the V gene TRBV10-3, with a possible D match to TRBD1 (6 bases). CDR1 and CDR2 (germline): ENHRY, SYGVKD. Trimming pared 5 bases from V and 3 bases from J, leaving 11 bases between. This CDR3 is 14 amino acids long.

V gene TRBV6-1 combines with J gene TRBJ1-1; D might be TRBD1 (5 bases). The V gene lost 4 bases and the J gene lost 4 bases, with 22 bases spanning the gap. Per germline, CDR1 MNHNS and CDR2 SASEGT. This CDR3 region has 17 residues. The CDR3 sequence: CASSASALRGDGTEAFF. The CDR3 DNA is TGTGCCAGCAGTGCCAGTGCGTTAAGGGGTGACGGCACTGAAGCTTTCTTT.

CDR3 amino acids: CASSPKYEQYF. The CDR3 coding sequence is TGTGCCAGCAGCCCTAAGTACGAGCAGTACTTC. The chain recombines TRBV2 with TRBJ2-7; no firm D call. CDR3 size: 11 residues. V was pared by 6 bases and J by 4 bases, with 7 bases between. Per germline, CDR1 SNHLY and CDR2 FYNNEI.

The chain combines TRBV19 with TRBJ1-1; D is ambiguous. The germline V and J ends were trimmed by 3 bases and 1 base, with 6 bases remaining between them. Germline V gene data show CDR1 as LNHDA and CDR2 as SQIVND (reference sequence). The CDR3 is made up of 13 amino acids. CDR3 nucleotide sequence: TGTGCCAGTAGTATTCAGTCGAACACTGAAGCTTTCTTT. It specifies CASSIQSNTEAFF.

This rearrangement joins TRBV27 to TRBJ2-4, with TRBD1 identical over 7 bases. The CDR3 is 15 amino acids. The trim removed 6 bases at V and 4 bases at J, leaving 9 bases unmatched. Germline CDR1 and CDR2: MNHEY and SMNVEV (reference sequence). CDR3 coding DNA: TGTGCCAGCAGCACCTTCCGGGACAGAAAAAACATTCAGTACTTC. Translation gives CASSTFRDRKNIQYF.

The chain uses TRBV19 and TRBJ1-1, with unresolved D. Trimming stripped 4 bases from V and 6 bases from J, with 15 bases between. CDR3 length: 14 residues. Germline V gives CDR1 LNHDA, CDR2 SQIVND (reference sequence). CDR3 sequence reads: CASSTRGSEAEAFF. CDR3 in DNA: TGTGCCAGTAGTACGAGAGGGTCTGAGGCTGAAGCTTTCTTT.

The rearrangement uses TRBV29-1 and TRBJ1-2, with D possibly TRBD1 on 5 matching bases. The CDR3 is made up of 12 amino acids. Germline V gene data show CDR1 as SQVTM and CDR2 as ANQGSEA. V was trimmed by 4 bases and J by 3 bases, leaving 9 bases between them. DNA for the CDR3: TGCAGCGTTGCAGGGTGGGACTATGGCTACACCTTC. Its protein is CSVAGWDYGYTF.

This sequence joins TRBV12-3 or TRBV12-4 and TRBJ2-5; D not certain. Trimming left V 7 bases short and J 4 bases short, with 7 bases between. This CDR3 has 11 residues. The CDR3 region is CASTVSETQYF. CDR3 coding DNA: TGTGCCAGCACCGTCTCAGAGACCCAGTACTTC.

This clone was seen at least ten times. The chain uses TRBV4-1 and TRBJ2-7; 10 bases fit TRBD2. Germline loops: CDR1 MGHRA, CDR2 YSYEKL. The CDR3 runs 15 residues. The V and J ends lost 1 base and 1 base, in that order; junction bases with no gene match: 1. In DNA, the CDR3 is TGCGCCAGCAGCCAAGCACTAGCGGGGTCCTACGAGCAGTACTTC. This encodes CASSQALAGSYEQYF.

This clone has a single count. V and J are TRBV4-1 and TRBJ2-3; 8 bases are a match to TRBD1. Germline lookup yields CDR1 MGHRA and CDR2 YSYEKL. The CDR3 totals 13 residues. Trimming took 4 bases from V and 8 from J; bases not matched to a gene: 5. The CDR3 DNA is TGCGCCAGCAGCCTCCGACAGGGGAGTACGCAGTATTTT. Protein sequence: CASSLRQGSTQYF.

CDR3 residues: CASSPITGSGTYNEQFF. CDR3 in DNA: TGTGCCAGCAGCCCAATCACGGGTAGCGGAACCTACAATGAGCAGTTCTTC. This sequence joins TRBV13 and TRBJ2-1; TRBD2 might be the D (6 bases). Germline V gene data show CDR1 as PRHDT and CDR2 as FYEKMQ (reference sequence). Deletions cut 5 bases from V and 2 bases from J, with 19 bases between. CDR3 length: 17 residues.

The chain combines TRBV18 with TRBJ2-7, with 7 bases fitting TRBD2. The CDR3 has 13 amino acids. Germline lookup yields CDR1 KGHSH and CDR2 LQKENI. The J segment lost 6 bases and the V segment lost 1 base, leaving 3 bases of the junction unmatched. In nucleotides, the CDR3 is TGTGCCAGCTCACCACGGAGGGAGGGCGAGCAGTACTTC. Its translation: CASSPRREGEQYF.

This chain's CDR3 is CASSPRDLIYNEQFF. The DNA of the CDR3 is TGTGCCAGCAGCCCTCGGGACTTGATCTACAATGAGCAGTTCTTC. The chain is built from TRBV7-9 and TRBJ2-1, with D tentatively TRBD2 (6 bases). This CDR3 has 15 residues. V was clipped by 5 bases and J by 3 bases, with 14 bases between them. CDR1 and CDR2 (germline): SEHNR, FQNEAQ (reference sequence).

This chain's CDR3 is CASSPGGIATDTQYF. The CDR3 DNA reads as TGTGCCAGCAGCCCGGGGGGGATAGCCACAGATACGCAGTATTTT. This sequence joins TRBV5-4 and TRBJ2-3, with TRBD2 matching over 8 bases. V dropped 4 bases and J dropped 2; count of bases not matched to a gene: 6. CDR3 length: 15 amino acids. Germline lookup yields CDR1 SGHNT and CDR2 YYREEE (reference sequence).

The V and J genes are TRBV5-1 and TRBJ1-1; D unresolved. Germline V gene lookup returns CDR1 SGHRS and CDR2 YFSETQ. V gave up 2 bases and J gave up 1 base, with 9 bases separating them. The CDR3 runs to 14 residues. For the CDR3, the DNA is TGCGCCAGCAGCTTAGGACGGGAGAACACTGAAGCTTTCTTT. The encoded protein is CASSLGRENTEAFF.

The CDR3 sequence: CASSLVRVGYEQYF. The CDR3 nucleotides read TGTGCCAGCAGCTTAGTCAGGGTGGGCTACGAGCAGTACTTC. The chain couples TRBV7-8 to TRBJ2-7; D is perhaps TRBD1 (5 bases). CDR1 is SGHVS, CDR2 FQNEAQ, per germline. The CDR3 loop spans 14 amino acids. The V end lost 1 base, the J end lost 3 bases, and 10 bases lay between the germline ends.

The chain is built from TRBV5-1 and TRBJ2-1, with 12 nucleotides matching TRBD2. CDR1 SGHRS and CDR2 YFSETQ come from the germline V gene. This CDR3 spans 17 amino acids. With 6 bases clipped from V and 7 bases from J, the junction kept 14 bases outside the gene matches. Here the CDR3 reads CASTSGRALDGFNEQFF. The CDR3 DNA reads TGCGCCAGCACTAGCGGGAGGGCCCTCGATGGATTTAATGAGCAGTTCTTC.